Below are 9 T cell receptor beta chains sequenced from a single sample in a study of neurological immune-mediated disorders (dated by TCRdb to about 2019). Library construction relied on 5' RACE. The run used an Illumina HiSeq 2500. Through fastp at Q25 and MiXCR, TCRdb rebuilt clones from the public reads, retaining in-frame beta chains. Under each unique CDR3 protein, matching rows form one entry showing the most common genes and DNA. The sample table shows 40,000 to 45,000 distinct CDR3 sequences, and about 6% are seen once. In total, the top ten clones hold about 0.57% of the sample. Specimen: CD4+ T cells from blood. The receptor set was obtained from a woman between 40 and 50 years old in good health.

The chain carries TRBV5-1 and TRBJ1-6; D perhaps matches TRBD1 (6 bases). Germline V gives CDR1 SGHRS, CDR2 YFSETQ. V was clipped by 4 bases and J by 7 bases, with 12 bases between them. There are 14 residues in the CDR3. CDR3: CASSGGQMNSPLHF. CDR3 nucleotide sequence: TGCGCCAGCAGCGGCGGACAGATGAATTCACCCCTCCACTTT. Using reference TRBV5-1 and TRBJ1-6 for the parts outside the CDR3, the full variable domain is KAGVTQTPRYLIKTRGQQVTLSCSPISGHRSVSWYQQTPGQGLQFLFEYFSETQRNKGNFPGRFSGRQFSNSRSEMNVSTLELGDSALYLCASSGGQMNSPLHFGNGTRLTVT.

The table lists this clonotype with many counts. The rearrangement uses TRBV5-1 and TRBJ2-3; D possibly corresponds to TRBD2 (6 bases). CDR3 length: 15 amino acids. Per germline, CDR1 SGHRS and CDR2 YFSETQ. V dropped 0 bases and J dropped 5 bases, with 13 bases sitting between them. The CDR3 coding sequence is TGCGCCAGCAGCTTGGAGGGAGGATCGATAGATACGCAGTATTTT. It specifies CASSLEGGSIDTQYF.

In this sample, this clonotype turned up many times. This chain's CDR3 is CASSMRRGNEQFF. CDR3 nucleotide sequence: TGTGCCAGTAGTATGAGGAGGGGGAATGAGCAGTTCTTC. This chain connects TRBV19 to TRBJ2-1; D is perhaps TRBD1 or TRBD2 (6 bases each). Germline lookup yields CDR1 LNHDA and CDR2 SQIVND (reference sequence). The CDR3 has 13 amino acids. V was pared by 3 bases and J by 7 bases, with 10 bases between. The full variable domain, with the rest looked up from reference TRBV19 and TRBJ2-1, is DGGITQSPKYLFRKEGQNVTLSCEQNLNHDAMYWYRQDPGQGLRLIYYSQIVNDFQKGDIAEGYSVSREKKESFPLTVTSAQKNPTAFYLCASSMRRGNEQFFGPGTRLTVL.

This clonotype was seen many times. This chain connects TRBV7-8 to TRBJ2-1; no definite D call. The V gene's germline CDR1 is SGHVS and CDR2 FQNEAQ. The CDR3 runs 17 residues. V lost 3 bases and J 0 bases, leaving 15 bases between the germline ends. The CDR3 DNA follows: TGTGCCAGCAGCTTTCCGCCACGATTTAACTCCTACAATGAGCAGTTCTTC. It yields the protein CASSFPPRFNSYNEQFF.

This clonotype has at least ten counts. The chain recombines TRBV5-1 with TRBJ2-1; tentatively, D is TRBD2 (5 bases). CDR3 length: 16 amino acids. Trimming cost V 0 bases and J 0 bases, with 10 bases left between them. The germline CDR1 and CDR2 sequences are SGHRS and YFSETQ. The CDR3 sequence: CASSLGAGSSYNEQFF. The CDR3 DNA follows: TGCGCCAGCAGCTTGGGGGCGGGTAGCTCCTACAATGAGCAGTTCTTC. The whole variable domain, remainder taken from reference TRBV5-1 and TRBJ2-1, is KAGVTQTPRYLIKTRGQQVTLSCSPISGHRSVSWYQQTPGQGLQFLFEYFSETQRNKGNFPGRFSGRQFSNSRSEMNVSTLELGDSALYLCASSLGAGSSYNEQFFGPGTRLTVL.

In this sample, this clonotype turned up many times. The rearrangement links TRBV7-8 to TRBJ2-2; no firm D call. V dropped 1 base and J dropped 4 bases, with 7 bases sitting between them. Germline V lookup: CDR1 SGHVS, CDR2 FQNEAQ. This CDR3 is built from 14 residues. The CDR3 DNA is TGTGCCAGCAGCTTAGTTGAGATCACCGGGGAGCTGTTTTTT. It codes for CASSLVEITGELFF.

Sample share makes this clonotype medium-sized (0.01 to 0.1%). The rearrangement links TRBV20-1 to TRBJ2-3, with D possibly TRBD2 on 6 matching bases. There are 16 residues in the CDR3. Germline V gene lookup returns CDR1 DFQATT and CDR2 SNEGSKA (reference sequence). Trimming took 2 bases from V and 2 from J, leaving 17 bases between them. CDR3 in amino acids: CSARRRREPLTDTQYF. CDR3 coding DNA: TGCAGTGCTAGAAGAAGGAGGGAGCCGCTCACAGATACGCAGTATTTT.

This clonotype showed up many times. The DNA of the CDR3 is TGTGCCATCAGGGGACCCTGGAGCACTGAAGCTTTCTTT. This encodes CAIRGPWSTEAFF. The chain couples TRBV10-3 to TRBJ1-1; a weak D match, TRBD1 (5 bases). Deletions cut 6 bases from V and 4 bases from J, with 12 bases between. The CDR3 loop spans 13 amino acids. Germline-derived CDR1 and CDR2 are ENHRY and SYGVKD.

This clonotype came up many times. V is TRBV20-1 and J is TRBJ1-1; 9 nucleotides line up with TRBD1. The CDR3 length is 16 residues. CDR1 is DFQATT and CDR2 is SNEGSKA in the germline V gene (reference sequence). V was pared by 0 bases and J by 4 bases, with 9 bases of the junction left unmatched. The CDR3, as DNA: TGCAGTGCTAGAGATCCTCGACAGGGGGGTGGCACTGAAGCTTTCTTT. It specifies CSARDPRQGGGTEAFF.